One and the same sample provided the 10 T cell receptor beta chains below, sequenced in a study of cytomegalovirus exposure and HLA in healthy donors. Generated by immunoSEQ multiplex PCR, the TCRdb table keeps only in-frame clones and is missing some. This table holds approximately 88,000 clones, more than 70% found once. Sequencing used PBMCs. The receptors come from a woman younger than 30 in good health and CMV-seropositive.

The chain recombines TRBV6-1 with TRBJ2-2; the match to TRBD1 covers 11 bases. The V gene's germline CDR1 is MNHNS and CDR2 SASEGT. This CDR3 region has 14 residues. With 7 bases clipped from V and 5 bases from J, the junction kept 3 bases outside the gene matches. DNA of the CDR3: TGTGCCAGCACCTGGGACAGGGGGACCGGGGAGCTGTTTTTT. Protein product: CASTWDRGTGELFF.

This clone was seen more than once but under ten times. V gene TRBV6-1 combines with J gene TRBJ2-7; TRBD2 agrees at 9 bases. Germline CDR1 MNHNS, CDR2 SASEGT. The CDR3 extends over 18 amino acids. V was clipped by 2 bases and J by 1 base; unmatched bases: 12. CDR3 DNA sequence: TGTGCCAGCAGTGAATTTTATATTGGCGGGGGGGGGTCCTACGAGCAGTACTTC. Its translation: CASSEFYIGGGGSYEQYF.

This chain links TRBV4-1 with TRBJ2-7; 15 nucleotides agree with TRBD2. The length of the CDR3 is 18 residues. Germline V gene lookup returns CDR1 MGHRA and CDR2 YSYEKL. V trimming: 6 bases; J trimming: 4 bases; junction bases outside the gene matches: 13. CDR3 amino acids: CASSNRWTSGGEVYEQYF. The CDR3 DNA is TGCGCCAGCAGTAATAGGTGGACTAGCGGGGGGGAAGTGTACGAGCAGTACTTC.

The chain combines TRBV27 with TRBJ2-1; 7 bases align to TRBD1. The V and J ends lost 5 bases and 3 bases, in that order; junction bases with no gene match: 10. The CDR3 is made up of 16 amino acids. The germline CDR1 and CDR2 sequences are MNHEY and SMNVEV (reference sequence). CDR3 amino acids: CASSEGANWGYNEQFF. Here the CDR3 DNA reads TGTGCCAGCAGTGAGGGGGCGAACTGGGGCTACAATGAGCAGTTCTTC.

The rearrangement links TRBV27 to TRBJ2-7, with a tentative D call TRBD1 (6 bases). CDR3 length equals 15 residues. V was shortened by 4 bases and J by 0 bases, with 13 bases between the two germline ends. Per the germline V gene, CDR1 is MNHEY and CDR2 is SMNVEV (reference sequence). DNA for the CDR3: TGTGCCAGCAGTTCTTGGGACAAGAGCTCCTACGAGCAGTACTTC. Translating gives CASSSWDKSSYEQYF.

The chain is built from TRBV19 and TRBJ1-5, with 9 bases lining up with TRBD1. This CDR3 spans 14 amino acids. Losses at the gene ends were 6 bases for V and 5 bases for J; bases not matched to a gene: 5. Germline V gene lookup returns CDR1 LNHDA and CDR2 SQIVND (reference sequence). CDR3 DNA sequence: TGTGCCAGTAGGGACAGGGGAAGATATCAGCCCCAGCATTTT. Its protein product is CASRDRGRYQPQHF.

The chain has TRBV13 and TRBJ1-3, with TRBD1 as a possible D gene (5 bases). Trimming stripped 5 bases from V and 0 bases from J, with 20 bases between. CDR1 is PRHDT, CDR2 FYEKMQ, per germline (reference sequence). The CDR3 length is 18 residues. CDR3 in DNA: TGTGCCAGCAGCGCCGGCTTAAGACAGACGAGCTCTGGAAACACCATATATTTT. Translation gives CASSAGLRQTSSGNTIYF.

The rearrangement uses TRBV28 and TRBJ2-7; 10 bases line up with TRBD1. J gave up 2 bases and V 4 bases, and 5 bases lay outside the gene matches. This CDR3 region has 15 residues. Germline values: CDR1 MDHEN, CDR2 SYDVKM. The CDR3 region has the DNA TGTGCCAGCAGTTCCCCGGGACAGGGGACCTACGAGCAGTACTTC. Its protein product is CASSSPGQGTYEQYF.

The chain couples TRBV10-1 to TRBJ2-7; tentative D call: TRBD1 (5 bases). This CDR3 comprises 13 residues. Trimming took 5 bases from V and 2 from J, leaving 10 bases between them. CDR1 and CDR2 (germline): WNHNN, SYGVQD (reference sequence). CDR3 nucleotides: TGCGCCAGCAGTAGGGGTGATACCTACGAGCAGTACTTC. This encodes CASSRGDTYEQYF.

The sample holds one count of this clone. The genes are TRBV4-2 and TRBJ2-5; 8 bases match TRBD2. The germline CDR1 and CDR2 sequences are LGHNA and YNFKEQ. V dropped 7 bases and J dropped 2; count of bases not matched to a gene: 9. The CDR3 covers 15 residues. CDR3 region: CASTGSGDPQETQYF. The CDR3 nucleotides read TGTGCCAGCACCGGTAGCGGGGACCCTCAAGAGACCCAGTACTTC.